This T cell receptor (beta chain) originates from a study of blood T cells in healthy people across ages. A remark on this clonotype: The antigen is undetermined.

The J segment lost 4 bases and the V segment lost 1 base, leaving 3 bases of the junction unmatched. The CDR3 has 14 amino acids. Using a J-beta primer mix together with a sample-barcoded 5' primer, a second PCR was run for about 6 to 12 cycles. TCRdb reprocessed the 5' RACE reads via MiXCR and lists one record per CDR3 protein. This sample has under 950,000 distinct CDR3 sequences, with 20% to 25% found just once. Study findings and constraints: Compared with aged donors, long-lived donors showed fewer expanded clones, suggesting selection. The CMV status of each donor remained undetermined, and this could have confounded shifts in expanded clonotypes.

The donors, healthy Caucasians from Russia, were aged roughly 6 to 100. PBMCs, at least 7 million per sample, were isolated. The TCR was taken from a man aged 65 to 85 in good health. The sample was blood. The chain uses TRBV12-3 or TRBV12-4 and TRBJ1-2, with TRBD1 identical over 7 bases. The CDR3 bases are TGTGCCAGCAGTTTAGGGGGGACAGCCTATGGCTACACCTTC. This gives the protein CASSLGGTAYGYTF.